This T cell receptor (beta chain) was found in a study of blood T cell repertoires in COVID-19. Turning to the study itself: The United States, Italy and Spain provided the acute and convalescent COVID-19 samples.

Trimming pared 1 base from V and 6 bases from J, leaving 15 bases between. From germline, CDR1 is SGHTA and CDR2 FQGNSA. The CDR3 totals 15 residues. Libraries were prepared by immunoSEQ multiplex PCR; TCRdb keeps only in-frame clonotypes and omits some of them. The table records roughly 55,000 clones, about 90% of them present only once. Sequenced material: peripheral blood. This rearrangement joins TRBV7-2 to TRBJ1-1; D not certain. This receptor was identified in a man aged 60 to 69 with active or convalescent COVID-19. The CDR3 here is CASSLGGSFGAEAFF. The CDR3 coding sequence is TGTGCCAGCAGCTTAGGTGGCTCCTTCGGGGCTGAAGCTTTCTTT.